This T cell receptor (beta chain) was obtained from a study of immune evolution from preneoplasia to lung adenocarcinoma. Profiled with immunoSEQ multiplex PCR; TCRdb holds only in-frame clones, not every one. The table lists 6,000 or so clones, 65% to 80% of them singletons. Patient tissue came from resections in Japan or China, 2014–2017. Each case's diagnosis was confirmed by two pathologists on H&E. With 4 bases clipped from V and 3 bases from J, the junction kept 6 bases outside the gene matches. The CDR3 contains 15 residues. The V gene's germline CDR1 is KGHSH and CDR2 LQKENI. This chain links TRBV18 with TRBJ1-3; 7 positions agree with TRBD1. The sample consisted of FFPE lung adenocarcinoma in situ tissue. The source is a donor aged 70 or older with lung adenocarcinoma. This chain's CDR3 is CASSLGQANGNTIYF. In DNA form, the CDR3 reads TGTGCCAGCTCACTCGGACAGGCAAATGGAAACACCATATATTTT.